This T cell receptor beta chain was captured in a study of OX40 agonist ivuxolimab in advanced cancers. The CDR3 length is 15 residues. The V and J ends lost 1 base and 0 bases, in that order; junction bases with no gene match: 0. CDR1 is SGDLS and CDR2 is YYNGEE in the germline V gene. Some clones are missing from TCRdb's copy, which holds only in-frame ones; the method was immunoSEQ multiplex PCR. The sample includes about 92,000 clones, roughly 90% of them seen just once. The genes are TRBV9 and TRBJ2-3, with 9 bases fitting TRBD2. The TCR sequence derives from an adult with an advanced solid tumor such as melanoma, head and neck, liver or kidney cancer. This specimen consisted of CD4+ or CD8+ T cells sorted from blood, obtained in a trial of the OX40 agonist ivuxolimab. The CDR3: CASSVLAGSTDTQYF. The CDR3, as DNA: TGTGCCAGCAGCGTACTAGCGGGGAGCACAGATACGCAGTATTTT.